The sequence of this T cell receptor beta chain was determined in a study of identical twins (dated by TCRdb to the mid-2010s). Describing the broader study: The study deep-sequenced TCR alpha and beta repertoires from monozygotic twins, unrelated adults of various ages and cord blood to test whether fetal clonotypes persist. To rule out contamination, the twin experiments were replicated at different times with different library preparation protocols.

Every donor was a healthy Caucasian. The twin cohort consisted of three pairs of female monozygotic twins, all aged roughly 18 to 29 years. The RNA used for TCR libraries was isolated from peripheral blood mononuclear cells. This clonotype was detected a few times. Its antigen is unknown. Base qualities are not at hand, and no much larger clone is one base apart. Overall study outcomes, separate from this receptor: A weaker excess of twin sharing was found in beta out-of-frame sequences because the signal-to-noise ratio was lowered by fewer shared sequences. Because the same donors could not be followed over many years, the conclusions relied on cross-sectional statistical analysis. Zero-insertion analyses could be partly confounded by invariant T cells such as MAIT and iNKT, although diverse VJ usage argued against such confounding for most clonotypes. Out-of-frame TCR alpha sharing in monozygotic twins was systematically underestimated by recombination models, whereas sharing between unrelated individuals was in agreement with the recombination models. Compared with coincidental sharing between unrelated individuals, an excess of low generation-probability sequences was observed among out-of-frame TCR alpha sequences shared between twins. Abundant cord blood beta clonotypes carried fewer insertions; young adult naive repertoires showed a weaker similar trend, while memory repertoires showed none.

Libraries were prepared through 5' RACE. The reads were generated on an Illumina HiSeq 2000. Template switching added a universal primer binding site, and the final cDNA carried a unique molecular identifier that allowed TCR cDNA molecules to be counted accurately. First-strand cDNA for TCR alpha and beta chains was synthesized from specific primers in the conserved constant-segment region. To control for contamination, every cDNA library carried two barcodes: a SMART-Mk sample barcode plus Illumina barcodes. Two successive PCR steps introduced TruSeq adapter sequences along with Illumina sample barcodes. Sequencing of the TCR alpha and beta cDNA libraries was done on the Illumina HiSeq platform using custom primers. Under the source paper's analysis protocol: Raw reads were processed with MiGEC to extract unique molecular identifiers, and MiXCR was used to determine CDR3 positions. For each individual, recombination models were inferred using an EM algorithm with the repgenHMM and IGoR tools. The tcR package in R was used for shared clonotype analysis, with sharing normalized by the product of cloneset sizes. Out-of-frame nonproductive sequences were analyzed to study raw recombination free of thymic and clonal selection effects. The public reads were run again by TCRdb, first through fastp at Q25 and then through MiXCR, and only productive beta chains were kept. Identical CDR3 protein sequences are pooled into one entry, listed with their most common genes and DNA. TCRdb assigned the V and J calls; the authors' analysis was not used. Within this sample are approximately 890,000 distinct CDR3 sequences, with more than 9% of them counted one time only. The ten top clones hold around 1.5% of the sample.

These sequences were also reported in another study, on yellow fever vaccine responses in identical twins. As that second study puts it: The authors reported that the T cell response to vaccination in identical twins appeared partly convergent and partly personalized. In the study, vaccine-responding T cell clones were precisely tracked in identical twins.

Sequencing used PBMCs. The receptor comes from a woman aged 18-29 years in good health.

The CDR3: CASSVQYGARRNTEAFF. The DNA is as follows: TGTGCCAGCAGCGTTCAATATGGGGCGCGAAGGAACACTGAAGCTTTCTTT. The rearranged segments are TRBV28 and TRBJ1-1; a tentative D match to TRBD1 spans 5 bases. The CDR3 starts with the cysteine, ends with the phenylalanine, and has 17 residues. The read is trimmed to its CDR3 DNA, 51 bases read in frame from base 1. The germline V gene supplies CDR1 MDHEN and CDR2 SYDVKM. Cut back by 6 bases and 1 base, the V and J ends lie 21 bases apart.